The sequence of this T cell receptor beta chain was determined in a study of graft-versus-host responses after intestinal transplantation. The CDR3 is made up of 14 amino acids. The V gene's germline CDR1 is SGHNT and CDR2 YYREEE (reference sequence). Germline trimming cut 6 bases from V and 3 bases from J; bases unmatched to any gene: 7. TCRdb keeps only in-frame clones here, not all; method: immunoSEQ multiplex PCR. The table lists 80,000 to 90,000 clones, approximately 87% of them singletons. About this clone itself: Its specificity is not known.

The sequence was obtained from a human donor who received an intestinal transplant. This specimen consisted of unstimulated CD4+ T cells sorted from spleen or lymph node cells, obtained before intestinal transplant. The gene calls are TRBV5-4 and TRBJ2-7; 9 bases are a match to TRBD1. CDR3 DNA sequence: TGTGCCAGCAACAACCGACAGGGGGACTACGAGCAGTACTTC. Its protein is CASNNRQGDYEQYF.